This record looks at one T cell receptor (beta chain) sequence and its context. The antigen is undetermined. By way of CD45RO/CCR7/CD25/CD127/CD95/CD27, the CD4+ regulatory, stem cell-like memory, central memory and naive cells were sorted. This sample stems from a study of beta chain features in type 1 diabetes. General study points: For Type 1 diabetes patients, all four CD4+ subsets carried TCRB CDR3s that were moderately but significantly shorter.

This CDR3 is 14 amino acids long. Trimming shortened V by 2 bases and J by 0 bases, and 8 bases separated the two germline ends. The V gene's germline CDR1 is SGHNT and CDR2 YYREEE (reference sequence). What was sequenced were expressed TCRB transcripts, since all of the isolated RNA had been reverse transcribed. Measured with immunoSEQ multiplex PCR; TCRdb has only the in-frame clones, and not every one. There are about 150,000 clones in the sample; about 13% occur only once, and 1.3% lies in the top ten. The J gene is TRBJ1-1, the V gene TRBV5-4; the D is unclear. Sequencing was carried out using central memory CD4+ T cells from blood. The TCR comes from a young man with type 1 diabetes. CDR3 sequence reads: CASSFHTLNTEAFF. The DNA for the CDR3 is TGTGCCAGCAGCTTCCACACATTGAACACTGAAGCTTTCTTT.